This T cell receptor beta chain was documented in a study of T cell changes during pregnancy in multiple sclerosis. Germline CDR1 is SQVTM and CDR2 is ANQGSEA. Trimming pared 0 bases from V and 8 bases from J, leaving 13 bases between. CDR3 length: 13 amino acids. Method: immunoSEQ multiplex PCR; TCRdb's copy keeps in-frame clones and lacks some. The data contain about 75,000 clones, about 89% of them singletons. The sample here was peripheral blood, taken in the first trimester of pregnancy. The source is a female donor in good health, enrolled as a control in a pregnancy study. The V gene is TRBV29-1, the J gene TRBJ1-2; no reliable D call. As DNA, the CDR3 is TGCAGCGTTGAAGAGGGTAGCTCTTCCGGCTACACCTTC. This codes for CSVEEGSSSGYTF.